Below are 25 T cell receptor beta chains sequenced from a single sample in a study of post-analysis software for immune sequencing data. Study findings and constraints: Patients used about 5 TRBV segments, including TRBV5-6, TRBV5-1 and TRBV20-1, more often than controls.

The TCR beta cDNA libraries carried unique molecular identifiers. Each CDR3 protein is one row after TCRdb ran MiXCR on the PCR reads. The sample holds fewer than 600,000 distinct CDR3 sequences; under 55% are singletons and the top ten take about an eighth. Their antigens remain unidentified. The sequenced material came from blood. The receptors originated from a girl aged 10 to 17 with multiple sclerosis.

A few counts support this clonotype. The chain recombines TRBV29-1 with TRBJ2-3; TRBD2 might be the D (6 bases). The germline V gene encodes CDR1 SQVTM and CDR2 ANQGSEA. V was clipped by 4 bases and J by 2 bases, with 10 bases between them. The CDR3 is 13 residues long. CDR3 coding DNA: TGCAGCGTTGGAGGCGGGGTCACAGATACGCAGTATTTT. Protein sequence: CSVGGGVTDTQYF.

This clonotype was seen only a few times. The chain links TRBV7-2 to TRBJ2-7; 8 bases map to TRBD1. CDR1 is SGHTA, CDR2 FQGNSA, per germline. V was clipped by 1 base and J by 3 bases; unmatched bases: 2. The CDR3 contains 14 residues. The CDR3 nucleotides are TGTGCCAGCAGCTTAGGGGGACAGGACTACGAGCAGTACTTC. As protein: CASSLGGQDYEQYF.

The chain recombines TRBV6-2 or TRBV6-3 with TRBJ2-1, with D tentatively TRBD2 (6 bases). CDR1 and CDR2 from the germline V gene are MNHEY and SVGEGT. Trimming removed 6 bases at V and 9 bases at J, with 15 bases between. The CDR3 covers 13 residues. The CDR3 DNA sequence: TGTGCCAGCAGGCCGGAGGGCCGGGGTGAGCAGTTCTTC. It is translated as CASRPEGRGEQFF.

This clonotype was found many times. This chain links TRBV20-1 with TRBJ2-5; TRBD2 matches 8 bases. The CDR3 sequence is 12 residues long. Germline CDR1 DFQATT, CDR2 SNEGSKA (reference sequence). V gave up 5 bases and J gave up 5 bases; unmatched junction bases: 4. CDR3 nucleotides: TGCAGTGCTCCACCTAGCGGGGAGACCCAGTACTTC. Amino acid sequence: CSAPPSGETQYF.

V and J are TRBV5-5 and TRBJ2-7; 9 positions match TRBD2. Germline CDR1 SGHKS, CDR2 YYEKEE (reference sequence). This CDR3 is 14 amino acids long. The V gene end was trimmed by 5 bases and the J gene end by 4 bases; junction bases not matched to a gene: 7. CDR3 bases: TGTGCCAGCAGTCTAGCGGGAACCCAGTACGAGCAGTACTTC. Amino acid sequence: CASSLAGTQYEQYF.

The rearrangement links TRBV10-3 to TRBJ1-1, with D perhaps TRBD1 (6 bases). The V and J ends lost 4 bases and 2 bases respectively, with 11 bases between them. The CDR3 runs 14 residues. Germline values: CDR1 ENHRY, CDR2 SYGVKD. The CDR3 spells CAISADSGNTEAFF. The CDR3 coding sequence is TGTGCCATCAGTGCGGACAGTGGCAACACTGAAGCTTTCTTT.

The V gene is TRBV5-4, the J gene TRBJ2-7; possibly TRBD1 for D (5 bases). The germline CDR1 and CDR2 sequences are SGHNT and YYREEE (reference sequence). The CDR3 is 16 residues long. Trimming took off 4 bases at V and 2 bases at J, with 19 bases between the two ends. Here the CDR3 DNA reads TGTGCCAGCAGCCCCGTACCCCCAGGGAAAACCTACGAGCAGTACTTC. Translating gives CASSPVPPGKTYEQYF.

The chain uses TRBV5-1 and TRBJ2-7; TRBD1 aligns across 8 bases. This CDR3 region has 15 residues. The trim removed 7 bases at V and 2 bases at J, leaving 11 bases unmatched. Germline CDR1 is SGHRS and CDR2 is YFSETQ. CDR3 loop: CASGPGQVRTYEQYF. DNA of the CDR3: TGCGCCAGCGGACCGGGACAGGTGAGGACCTACGAGCAGTACTTC.

This clonotype has a handful of counts. The chain is built from TRBV5-8 and TRBJ1-5; D uncertain. V was cut by 3 bases and J by 7 bases, with 23 bases left in between. This CDR3 spans 17 amino acids. CDR1 is SGHTS and CDR2 is YDEGEE in the germline V gene. The CDR3 spells CASSSRSGRSAGQPQHF. DNA of the CDR3: TGTGCCAGCAGCTCCAGGTCGGGCAGGTCTGCCGGCCAGCCCCAGCATTTT.

This clonotype came up a few times. The chain combines TRBV10-3 with TRBJ2-5; 7 bases align to TRBD1. CDR1 is ENHRY and CDR2 is SYGVKD in the germline V gene. The CDR3 is 16 residues long. J was trimmed by 2 bases and V by 3 bases; bases with no gene match: 9. DNA of the CDR3: TGTGCCATCAGTGAATTACAGGGGCCCCTACAAGAGACCCAGTACTTC. Its protein product is CAISELQGPLQETQYF.

This clonotype was counted between two and nine times. The rearrangement joins TRBV20-1 to TRBJ2-3, with D possibly matching TRBD1 (5 bases). The CDR3 is 16 residues long. Trimming removed 6 bases at V and 4 bases at J, with 23 bases between. Germline CDR1 DFQATT, CDR2 SNEGSKA (reference sequence). The CDR3 DNA is TGCAGTGCCATAACCCTACTGTCAGGGTTCCCAGATACGCAGTATTTT. This gives the protein CSAITLLSGFPDTQYF.

This clonotype was counted a few times. The rearrangement uses TRBV7-3 and TRBJ2-7; 10 positions match TRBD2. The V and J ends lost 5 bases and 6 bases, in that order; junction bases with no gene match: 7. The CDR3 runs 14 residues. Germline V CDR1 and CDR2: SGHTA, FQGTGA. This chain's CDR3 is CASSPSGSSSEQYF. The CDR3 nucleotides are TGTGCCAGCAGCCCTAGCGGGAGTAGTAGCGAGCAGTACTTC.

This clonotype appeared once. The V gene is TRBV12-3 or TRBV12-4, the J gene TRBJ2-3; D remains ambiguous. The CDR3 loop spans 12 amino acids. Trimming removed 8 bases from V and 4 bases from J, with 10 bases in between. The chain's CDR3 is CASEGSADTQYF. CDR3 bases: TGTGCCAGCGAAGGATCGGCAGATACGCAGTATTTT.

This rearrangement joins TRBV6-5 to TRBJ2-1, with D perhaps matching TRBD2 (5 bases). The CDR3 contains 17 residues. The germline CDR1 and CDR2 sequences are MNHEY and SVGAGI. V dropped 0 bases and J dropped 4 bases, with 16 bases sitting between them. As DNA, the CDR3 is TGTGCCAGCAGTTACTCGTATGATGGAGGCTGGTACAATGAGCAGTTCTTC. Translating it yields CASSYSYDGGWYNEQFF.

The V gene is TRBV27, the J gene TRBJ2-4; a possible D gene is TRBD1 (6 bases). The DNA end is a closer match to TRBJ2-7, so the J assignment may be wrong. The CDR3 consists of 16 residues. Germline CDR1 and CDR2: MNHEY and SMNVEV (reference sequence). CDR3 residues: CASSLKPGTTTYEQYF. CDR3 coding DNA: TGTGCCAGCAGTTTAAAGCCCGGGACAACAACCTACGAGCAGTACTTC.

The rearrangement links TRBV24-1 to TRBJ2-5; unclear D gene. The assigned J gene may be wrong: the sequence end matches TRBJ2-4 better. Germline-derived CDR1 and CDR2 are KGHDR and SFDVKD. The CDR3 length is 15 residues. This CDR3 is CATSEGRLAKNIQYF. Here the CDR3 DNA reads TGTGCCACCAGTGAAGGCAGACTAGCCAAAAACATTCAGTACTTC.

This clonotype was detected a few times. This chain joins TRBV6-5 and TRBJ1-2; D call uncertain. V shed 6 bases and J shed 4 bases, with 12 bases lying between them. Germline-derived CDR1 and CDR2 are MNHEY and SVGAGI. CDR3 size: 13 residues. In DNA form, the CDR3 reads TGTGCCAGCAGGGTAGGGCTAGGCTATGGCTACACCTTC. Protein product: CASRVGLGYGYTF.

This chain joins TRBV12-3 or TRBV12-4 and TRBJ2-5; the match to TRBD2 covers 10 bases. Germline trimming cut 4 bases from V and 0 bases from J; bases unmatched to any gene: 5. The CDR3 spans 16 residues. The DNA for the CDR3 is TGTGCCAGCAGTTCCCTACTAGCGGGAAACCAAGAGACCCAGTACTTC. Its translation: CASSSLLAGNQETQYF.

V gene TRBV12-3 or TRBV12-4 combines with J gene TRBJ2-7; no firm D call. V lost 5 bases, J lost 8 bases, and 13 bases lay in between. The CDR3 length is 12 residues. The CDR3 DNA sequence: TGTGCCAGCAGTCTTAGCCTGAGCAAGCAGTACTTC. This translates into CASSLSLSKQYF.

The rearrangement uses TRBV29-1 and TRBJ2-1; D is uncertain. This CDR3 contains 12 residues. CDR1 is SQVTM and CDR2 is ANQGSEA in the germline V gene. Trimming took 1 base from V and 9 from J, leaving 10 bases between them. As DNA, the CDR3 is TGCAGCGTTGAAGTAGGCCAGCGTGAGCAGTTCTTC. Protein sequence: CSVEVGQREQFF.

This CDR3 is CSVETSGREITDTQYF. The CDR3 nucleotides read TGCAGCGTTGAAACTAGCGGGAGGGAAATCACAGATACGCAGTATTTT. The rearrangement links TRBV29-1 to TRBJ2-3; 13 bases agree with TRBD2. The V segment lost 2 bases and the J segment 2 bases; nucleotides outside the gene matches: 4. There are 16 residues in the CDR3. Germline CDR1 is SQVTM and CDR2 is ANQGSEA.

The chain has TRBV6-5 and TRBJ1-1, with TRBD1 matching over 9 bases. CDR1 is MNHEY, CDR2 SVGAGI, per germline. V trimming: 4 bases; J trimming: 1 base; junction bases outside the gene matches: 13. The CDR3 is made up of 18 amino acids. CDR3 DNA sequence: TGTGCCAGCAGTTTAATATTCTCGAGGGACAGGGAGAACACTGAAGCTTTCTTT. It yields the protein CASSLIFSRDRENTEAFF.

V is TRBV30 and J is TRBJ2-5; TRBD1 might be the D (6 bases). The end of the DNA aligns better with TRBJ2-7, so the J call may be wrong. The CDR3 covers 12 residues. CDR1 GTSNPN and CDR2 SVGIG come from the germline V gene (reference sequence). CDR3 protein: CAWSRGQFEQYF. The CDR3, as DNA: TGTGCCTGGAGTAGAGGACAGTTCGAGCAGTACTTC.

Concerning this clonotype itself: One end of the junction is discordant with germline, which a read error may explain. The V and J genes are TRBV4-1 and TRBJ2-6; 7 bases align to TRBD1. CDR3 length: 15 amino acids. Germline V gives CDR1 MGHRA, CDR2 YSYEKL. In nucleotides, the CDR3 is TGCGCCAGCAGCCCGAGACAGGGTGGGACCAACGTCCTGACTTTC. Translated: CASSPRQGGTNVLTF.

This clonotype was seen a single time. The junction differs from germline at one of its ends, possibly a read error. The chain uses TRBV7-9 and TRBJ1-2; a possible D gene is TRBD1 (5 bases). Germline V CDR1 and CDR2: SEHNR, FQNEAQ (reference sequence). This CDR3 has 15 amino acids. The CDR3 region is CASSAQGLANYDYTF. Here the CDR3 DNA reads TGTGCCAGCAGCGCTCAGGGCCTAGCTAACTATGACTACACCTTC. The variable domain in full, with the rest retrieved from reference TRBV7-9 and TRBJ1-2, is DTGVSQNPRHKITKRGQNVTFRCDPISEHNRLYWYRQTLGQGPEFLTYFQNEAQLEKSRLLSDRFSAERPKGSFSTLEIQRTEQGDSAMYLCASSAQGLANYDYTFGSGTRLTVV.